This T cell receptor beta chain was obtained from a study of T cell responses to AZD1222 COVID-19 vaccine. Study-wide findings and caveats: Regions 160-218 and 743-854 dominated among vaccine-associated CD4 TCRs spanning spike. At baseline, just a handful of AZD1222 recipients tested seropositive. White British donors predominated, females outnumbered males, and clonal diversity was possibly underestimated. In all cases, repertoires were sampled only after the peak T cell response.

Turning to this clone: Its cognate antigen is unknown.

Germline CDR1 SGHVS, CDR2 FQNEAQ. The length of the CDR3 is 17 residues. Trimming cost V 0 bases and J 1 base, with 13 bases left between them. Assay: immunoSEQ multiplex PCR; the TCRdb copy retains only in-frame clones and omits some. The sample has some 48,000 clones, around 86% seen once; the top ten hold 6% to 7%. The chain employs TRBV7-8 and TRBJ1-5; D is unclear. This sequence was found in an adult who received the AZD1222 COVID-19 vaccine. Here the sequenced sample was peripheral blood, taken 28 days after the second AZD1222 dose. The CDR3 reads CASSLAHSIQSNQPQHF. For the CDR3, the DNA is TGTGCCAGCAGCTTAGCTCATTCCATTCAAAGCAATCAGCCCCAGCATTTT.